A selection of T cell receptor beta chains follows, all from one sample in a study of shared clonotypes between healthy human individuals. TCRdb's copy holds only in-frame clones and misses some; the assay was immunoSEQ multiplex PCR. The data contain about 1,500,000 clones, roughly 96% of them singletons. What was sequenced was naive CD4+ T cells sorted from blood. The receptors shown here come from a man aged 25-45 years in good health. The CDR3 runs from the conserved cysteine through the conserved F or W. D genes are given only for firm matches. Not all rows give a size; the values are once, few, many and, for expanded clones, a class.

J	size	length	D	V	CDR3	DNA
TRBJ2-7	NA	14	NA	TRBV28	CASKTEVGSYEQYF	TGTGCCAGCAAAACGGAGGTGGGTTCCTACGAGCAGTACTTC
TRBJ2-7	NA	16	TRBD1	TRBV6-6	CASSYPVGTGGLKQYF	TGTGCCAGCAGTTACCCGGTAGGGACAGGGGGTCTGAAGCAGTACTTC
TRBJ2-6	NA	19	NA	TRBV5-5	CASSLEATGNPSGANVLTF	TGTGCCAGCAGCCTGGAGGCGACAGGAAATCCATCTGGGGCCAACGTCCTGACTTTC
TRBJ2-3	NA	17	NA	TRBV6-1	CASSEWGSVWSTDTQYF	TGTGCCAGCAGTGAATGGGGTAGCGTCTGGTCCACAGATACGCAGTATTTT
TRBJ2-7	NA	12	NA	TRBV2	CASSEERYEQYF	TGTGCCAGCAGCGAGGAGCGGTACGAGCAGTACTTC
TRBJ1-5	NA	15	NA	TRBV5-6	CASSLGRGRGQPQHF	TGTGCCAGCAGCTTGGGCAGGGGTCGGGGCCAGCCCCAGCATTTT
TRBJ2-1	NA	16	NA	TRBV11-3	CASSSTPGTPNDEQFF	TGTGCCAGCAGCTCTACCCCAGGGACCCCGAACGATGAGCAGTTCTTC
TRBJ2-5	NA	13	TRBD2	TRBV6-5	CASSLLAGETQYF	TGTGCCAGCAGTTTGCTAGCGGGAGAGACCCAGTACTTC
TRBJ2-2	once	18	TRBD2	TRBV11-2	CASSLEGTRRLRAGELFF	TGTGCCAGCAGCTTAGAGGGGACTAGAAGGTTGCGTGCCGGGGAGCTGTTTTTT
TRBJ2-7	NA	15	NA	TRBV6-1	CASSHIRGVAYEQYF	TGTGCCAGCTCCCATATTCGAGGAGTCGCCTACGAGCAGTACTTC
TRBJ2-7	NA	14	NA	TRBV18	CASSPLQDSYEQYF	TGTGCCAGCTCACCCTTACAGGACTCCTACGAGCAGTACTTC
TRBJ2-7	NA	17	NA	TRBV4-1	CASSQFPGLLDSYEQYF	TGCGCCAGCAGCCAATTCCCTGGACTTCTAGACTCCTACGAGCAGTACTTC
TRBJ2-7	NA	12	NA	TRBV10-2	CASSEVPYEQYF	TGCGCCAGCAGTGAGGTCCCCTACGAGCAGTACTTC
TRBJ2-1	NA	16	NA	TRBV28	CASSLGIGQGPTEQFF	TGTGCCAGCAGTTTAGGTATCGGGCAGGGGCCGACTGAGCAGTTCTTC
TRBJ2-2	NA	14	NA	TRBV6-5	CASSRAGNTGELFF	TGTGCCAGCAGTCGGGCAGGGAACACCGGGGAGCTGTTTTTT
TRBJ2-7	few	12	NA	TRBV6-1	CASETSSYEQYF	TGTGCCAGCGAAACCAGCTCCTACGAGCAGTACTTC
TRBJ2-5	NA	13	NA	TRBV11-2	CASSGFFRETQYF	TGTGCCAGCAGCGGATTTTTCAGGGAGACCCAGTACTTC
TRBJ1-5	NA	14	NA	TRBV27	CASSLVGLGQPQHF	TGTGCCAGCAGTTTAGTGGGACTGGGGCAGCCCCAGCATTTT
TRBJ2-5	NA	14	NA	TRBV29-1	CSVIWGHRGETQYF	TGCAGCGTTATTTGGGGTCACCGTGGAGAGACCCAGTACTTC
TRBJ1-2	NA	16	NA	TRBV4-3	CASSQDRARGGYGYTF	TGCGCCAGCAGCCAAGATCGCGCAAGGGGTGGCTATGGCTACACCTTC
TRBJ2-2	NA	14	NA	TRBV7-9	CASSSDRNTGELFF	TGTGCCAGCAGCTCGGACAGGAACACCGGGGAGCTGTTTTTT
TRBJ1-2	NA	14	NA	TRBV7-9	CASDSGGDGYGYTF	TGTGCCAGCGACTCCGGCGGGGACGGATATGGCTACACCTTC
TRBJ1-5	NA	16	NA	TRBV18	CASSPSGGQSNQPQHF	TGTGCCAGCTCACCAAGTGGGGGACAAAGCAATCAGCCCCAGCATTTT
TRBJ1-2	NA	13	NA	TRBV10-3	CAISESGEYGYTF	TGTGCCATCAGTGAGTCGGGAGAATATGGCTACACCTTC
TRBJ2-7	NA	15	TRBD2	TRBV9	CASSVAPGLAYEQYF	TGTGCCAGCAGCGTAGCCCCGGGACTAGCTTACGAGCAGTACTTC
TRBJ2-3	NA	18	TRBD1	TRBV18	CASSPLSAVQGGPDTQYF	TGTGCCAGCTCACCACTGTCCGCAGTCCAAGGGGGCCCAGATACGCAGTATTTT
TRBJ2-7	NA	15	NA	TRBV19	CASSTSTGRVYEQYF	TGTGCCAGTAGTACATCTACGGGCAGGGTCTACGAGCAGTACTTC
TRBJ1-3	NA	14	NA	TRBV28	CASSFSFSGNTIYF	TGTGCCAGCAGTTTCAGTTTCTCTGGAAACACCATATATTTT
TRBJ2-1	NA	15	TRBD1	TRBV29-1	CSVWTGQGVHNEQFF	TGCAGCGTTTGGACGGGACAGGGGGTACACAATGAGCAGTTCTTC
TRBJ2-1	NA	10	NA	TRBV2	CASIGVEQFF	TGTGCCAGCATCGGCGTAGAGCAGTTCTTC
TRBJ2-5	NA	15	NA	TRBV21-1	CASSKAAAYQETQYF	TGTGCCAGCAGCAAAGCAGCCGCTTACCAAGAGACCCAGTACTTC
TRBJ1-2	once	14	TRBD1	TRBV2	CASSGGQGNYGYTF	TGTGCCAGCAGTGGAGGACAGGGCAACTATGGCTACACCTTC
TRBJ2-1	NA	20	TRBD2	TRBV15	CATSREVSGTSGTSYNEQFF	TGTGCCACCAGCAGAGAGGTATCCGGGACTAGCGGGACCTCCTACAATGAGCAGTTCTTC
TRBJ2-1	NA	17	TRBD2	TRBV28	CASSSPASGSAKGEQFF	TGTGCCAGCAGTTCCCCTGCTAGCGGGAGTGCAAAGGGTGAGCAGTTCTTC
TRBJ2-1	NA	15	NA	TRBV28	CASSPHERSYNEQFF	TGTGCCAGCAGTCCCCACGAACGCTCCTACAATGAGCAGTTCTTC
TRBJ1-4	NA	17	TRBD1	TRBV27	CASSSRTGRSGNEKLFF	TGTGCCAGCAGTTCGAGGACAGGACGGTCGGGTAATGAAAAACTGTTTTTT
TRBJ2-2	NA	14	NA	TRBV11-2	CASSLLIGAGELFF	TGTGCCAGCAGCTTACTCATCGGGGCAGGGGAGCTGTTTTTT
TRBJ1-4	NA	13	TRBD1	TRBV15	CATNGQGLQKLFF	TGTGCCACCAACGGACAGGGGTTACAAAAACTGTTTTTT
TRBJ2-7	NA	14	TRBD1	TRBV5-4	CASSLGQGPYEQYF	TGTGCCAGCAGCTTGGGACAGGGTCCCTACGAGCAGTACTTC
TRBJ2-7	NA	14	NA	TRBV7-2	CASSYIRVSGEQYF	TGTGCCAGCAGCTATATCAGGGTGTCGGGCGAGCAGTACTTC